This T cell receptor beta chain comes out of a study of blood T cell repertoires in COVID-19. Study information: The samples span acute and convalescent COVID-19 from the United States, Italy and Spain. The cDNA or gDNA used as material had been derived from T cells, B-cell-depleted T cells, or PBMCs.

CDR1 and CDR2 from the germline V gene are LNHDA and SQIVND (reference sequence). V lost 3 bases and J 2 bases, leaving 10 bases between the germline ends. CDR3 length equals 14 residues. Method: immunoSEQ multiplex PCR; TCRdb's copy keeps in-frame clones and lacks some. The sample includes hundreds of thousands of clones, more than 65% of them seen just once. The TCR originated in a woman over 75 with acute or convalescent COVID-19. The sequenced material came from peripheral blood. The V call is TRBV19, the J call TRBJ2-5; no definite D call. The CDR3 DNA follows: TGTGCCAGTAGTATTCGGCGGCAGCAAGAGACCCAGTACTTC. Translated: CASSIRRQQETQYF.